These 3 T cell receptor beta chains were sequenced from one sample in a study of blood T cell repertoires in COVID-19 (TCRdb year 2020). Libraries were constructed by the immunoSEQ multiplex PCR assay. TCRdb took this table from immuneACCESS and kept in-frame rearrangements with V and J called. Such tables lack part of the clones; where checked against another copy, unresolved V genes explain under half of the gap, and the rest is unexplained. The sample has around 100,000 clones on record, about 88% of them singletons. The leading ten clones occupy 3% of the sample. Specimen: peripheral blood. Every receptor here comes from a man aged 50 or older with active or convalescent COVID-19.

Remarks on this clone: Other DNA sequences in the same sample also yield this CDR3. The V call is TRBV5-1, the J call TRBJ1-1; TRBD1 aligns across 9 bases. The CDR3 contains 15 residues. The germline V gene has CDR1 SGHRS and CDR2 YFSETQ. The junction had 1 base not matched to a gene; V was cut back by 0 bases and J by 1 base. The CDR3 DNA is TGCGCCAGCAGCTTGGCGGGACAGGGGAACACTGAAGCTTTCTTT. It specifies CASSLAGQGNTEAFF.

This chain's CDR3 is CASTTEPSPQHF. The CDR3 DNA reads as TGTGCCAGCACTACCGAACCCTCGCCCCAGCATTTT. This sequence joins TRBV28 and TRBJ1-5; no clear D. The V end was cut by 7 bases, the J end by 9 bases, with 13 bases between. CDR3 length: 12 residues. The germline V gene has CDR1 MDHEN and CDR2 SYDVKM.

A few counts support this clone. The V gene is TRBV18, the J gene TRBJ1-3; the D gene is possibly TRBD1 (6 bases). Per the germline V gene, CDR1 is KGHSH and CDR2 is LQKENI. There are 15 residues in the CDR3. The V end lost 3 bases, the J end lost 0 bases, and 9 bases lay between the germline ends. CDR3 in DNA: TGTGCCAGCTCACCTTCAGGGGACTCTGGAAACACCATATATTTT. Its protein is CASSPSGDSGNTIYF.